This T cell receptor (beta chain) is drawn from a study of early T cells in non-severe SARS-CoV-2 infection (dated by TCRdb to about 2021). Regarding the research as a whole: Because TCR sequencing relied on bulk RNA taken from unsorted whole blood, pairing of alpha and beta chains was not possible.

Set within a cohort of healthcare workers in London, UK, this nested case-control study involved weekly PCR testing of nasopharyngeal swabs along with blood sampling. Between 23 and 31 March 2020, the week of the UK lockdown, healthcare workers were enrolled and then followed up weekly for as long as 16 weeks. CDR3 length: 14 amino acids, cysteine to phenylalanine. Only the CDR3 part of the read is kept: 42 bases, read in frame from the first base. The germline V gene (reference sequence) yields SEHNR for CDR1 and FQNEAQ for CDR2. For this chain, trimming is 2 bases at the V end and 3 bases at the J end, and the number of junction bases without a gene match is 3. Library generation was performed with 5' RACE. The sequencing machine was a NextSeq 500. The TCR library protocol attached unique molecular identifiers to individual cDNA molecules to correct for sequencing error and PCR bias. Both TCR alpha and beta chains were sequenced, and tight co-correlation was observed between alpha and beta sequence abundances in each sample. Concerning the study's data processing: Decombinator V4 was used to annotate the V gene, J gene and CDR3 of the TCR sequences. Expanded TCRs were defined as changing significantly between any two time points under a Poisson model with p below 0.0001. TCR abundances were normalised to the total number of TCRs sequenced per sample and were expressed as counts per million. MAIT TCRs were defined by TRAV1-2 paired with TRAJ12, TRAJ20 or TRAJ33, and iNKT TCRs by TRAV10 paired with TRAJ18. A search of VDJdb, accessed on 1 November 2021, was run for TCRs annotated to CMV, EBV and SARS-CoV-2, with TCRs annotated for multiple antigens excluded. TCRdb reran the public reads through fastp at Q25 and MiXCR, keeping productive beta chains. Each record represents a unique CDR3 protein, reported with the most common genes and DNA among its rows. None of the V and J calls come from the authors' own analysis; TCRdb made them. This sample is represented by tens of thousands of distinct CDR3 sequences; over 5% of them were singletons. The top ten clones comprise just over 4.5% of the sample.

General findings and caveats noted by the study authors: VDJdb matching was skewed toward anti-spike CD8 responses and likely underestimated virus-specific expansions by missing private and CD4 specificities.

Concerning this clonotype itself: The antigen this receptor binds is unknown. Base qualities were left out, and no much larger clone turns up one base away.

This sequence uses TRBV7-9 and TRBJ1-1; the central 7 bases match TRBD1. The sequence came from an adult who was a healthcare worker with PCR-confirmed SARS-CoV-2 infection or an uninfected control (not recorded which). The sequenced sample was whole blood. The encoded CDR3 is CASSLRQGDTEAFF. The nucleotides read TGTGCCAGCAGCTTACGACAGGGAGACACTGAAGCTTTCTTT.